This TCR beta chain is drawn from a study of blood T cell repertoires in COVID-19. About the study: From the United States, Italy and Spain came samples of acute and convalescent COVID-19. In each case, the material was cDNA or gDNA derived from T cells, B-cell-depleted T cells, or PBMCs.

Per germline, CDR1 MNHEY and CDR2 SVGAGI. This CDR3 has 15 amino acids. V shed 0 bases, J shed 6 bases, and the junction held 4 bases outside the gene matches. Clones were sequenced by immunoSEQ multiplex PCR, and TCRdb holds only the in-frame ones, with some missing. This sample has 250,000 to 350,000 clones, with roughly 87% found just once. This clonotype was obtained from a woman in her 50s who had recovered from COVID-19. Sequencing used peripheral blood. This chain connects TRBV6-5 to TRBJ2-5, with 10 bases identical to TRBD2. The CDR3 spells CASSYSLAGIKTQYF. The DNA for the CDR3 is TGTGCCAGCAGTTACTCACTAGCGGGGATCAAGACCCAGTACTTC.